This is a list of T cell receptor beta chains from one sample in a study of T cell repertoires in cytomegalovirus infection. These TCRs are of unknown antigen specificity. MiXCR was run by TCRdb on the reads, yielding one entry per CDR3 protein. The sample lists roughly 500,000 distinct CDR3 sequences, 33% occurring once. Sequences were derived from cultured PBMCs, sampled from culture after CMV antigen stimulation. All receptors come from a human donor in good health (CMV status not recorded). Some clones in this sample may be carry-over from other donors' samples. The conserved cysteine and the conserved F or W are not part of the CDR3 here. Clone size is given for some rows only: seen once, a few or many times, or a class if the clone is expanded.

TRBV4-3	.	TRBJ2-2	ASSQEVANTGELF
TRBV7-2	.	TRBJ1-5	ASSADRGRNQPQH
TRBV20-1	.	TRBJ1-5	SARPPGTSNQPQH
TRBV7-2	.	TRBJ1-1	ASSPGTVSTEAF
TRBV5-6	few	TRBJ1-1	ASSFLGVGNTEAF
TRBV7-2	many	TRBJ2-7	ASSLTRGGLAGRSYEQY
TRBV19	.	TRBJ2-7	ASRSGQGYSYEQY
TRBV6-5	.	TRBJ1-2	ASRATAGPPYT
TRBV7-2	few	TRBJ2-4	ASSSGEPENIQY
TRBV29-1	.	TRBJ2-1	SVETGNYNEQF
TRBV4-3	many	TRBJ2-5	ASSQNQGQETQY
TRBV7-8	many	TRBJ2-5	ASSSRVAGALQETQY
TRBV7-8	few	TRBJ2-1	ASSQKRDRDSYNEQF
TRBV19	few	TRBJ2-5	ASSTGQVQETQY
TRBV5-1	few	TRBJ2-1	ASSFTSGFSYNEQF
TRBV7-2	.	TRBJ2-5	ASSSRQMETQY
TRBV6-2/TRBV6-3	.	TRBJ2-1	ASSYGQGTAYNEQF
TRBV7-6	.	TRBJ2-7	ASSPDPREQY
TRBV7-9	.	TRBJ2-1	ASSPSYWGSDNEQF
TRBV25-1	.	TRBJ2-1	ASKDSASYNEQF
TRBV7-2	many	TRBJ1-5	ASSLQGANQPQH
TRBV7-2	few	TRBJ1-2	ASSLGVYGYT
TRBV29-1	few	TRBJ2-7	SASLPRDRGRGSSYEQY
TRBV10-3	few	TRBJ2-7	AISDMAHEQY
TRBV12-3/TRBV12-4	.	TRBJ2-7	ASSPGLTTYEQY
TRBV29-1	.	TRBJ2-2	SVVRGPTNTGELF
TRBV4-3	.	TRBJ2-5	ASSQQTGKETQY
TRBV4-2	few	TRBJ2-2	ASSQDRGRYTGELF